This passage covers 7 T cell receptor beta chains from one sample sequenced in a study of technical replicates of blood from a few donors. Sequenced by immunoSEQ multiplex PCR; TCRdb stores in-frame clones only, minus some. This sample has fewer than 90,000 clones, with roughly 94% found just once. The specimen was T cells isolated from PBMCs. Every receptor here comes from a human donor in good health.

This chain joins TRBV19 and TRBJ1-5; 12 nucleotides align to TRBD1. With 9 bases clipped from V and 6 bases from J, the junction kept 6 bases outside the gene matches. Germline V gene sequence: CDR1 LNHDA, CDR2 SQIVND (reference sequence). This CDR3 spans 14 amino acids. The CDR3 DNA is TGTGCCAGCCGCCGGGACAGGGGGCGTCAGCCCCAGCATTTT. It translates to CASRRDRGRQPQHF.

CDR3 protein: CATETSGSNGELFF. As DNA, the CDR3 is TGCGCCACCGAGACTAGCGGGAGTAACGGGGAGCTGTTTTTT. The chain is built from TRBV4-1 and TRBJ2-2, with 12 bases fitting TRBD2. This CDR3 has 14 residues. Trimming cost V 10 bases and J 7 bases; bases outside gene matches: 7. Germline assignment: CDR1 MGHRA and CDR2 YSYEKL.

The CDR3 coding sequence is TGTGCCAGCAGCCCCGGAGGGCACAATGAGCAGTTCTTC. It is translated as CASSPGGHNEQFF. The chain employs TRBV4-2 and TRBJ2-1; D possibly corresponds to TRBD2 (6 bases). V was pared by 4 bases and J by 5 bases, with 9 bases between. The germline gives CDR1 LGHNA, CDR2 YNFKEQ. The CDR3 runs 13 residues.

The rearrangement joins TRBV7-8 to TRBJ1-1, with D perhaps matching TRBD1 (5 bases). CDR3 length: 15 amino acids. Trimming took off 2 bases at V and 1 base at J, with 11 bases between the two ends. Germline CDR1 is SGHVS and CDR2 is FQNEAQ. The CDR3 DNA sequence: TGTGCCAGCAGCTTACCAGGGTTGAAGAACACTGAAGCTTTCTTT. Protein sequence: CASSLPGLKNTEAFF.

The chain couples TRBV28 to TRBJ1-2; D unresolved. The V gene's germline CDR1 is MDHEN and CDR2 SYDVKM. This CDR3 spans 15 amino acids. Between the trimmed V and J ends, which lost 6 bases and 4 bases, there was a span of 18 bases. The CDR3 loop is CASSPPGRPLYGYTF. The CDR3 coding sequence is TGTGCCAGCAGCCCTCCGGGGAGGCCACTCTATGGCTACACCTTC.

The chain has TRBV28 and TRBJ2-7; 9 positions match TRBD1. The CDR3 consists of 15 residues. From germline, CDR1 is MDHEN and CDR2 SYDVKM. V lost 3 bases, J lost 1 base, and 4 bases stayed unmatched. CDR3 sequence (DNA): TGTGCCAGCAGTTTGTTTGGGACAGGGTCCTACGAGCAGTACTTC. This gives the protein CASSLFGTGSYEQYF.

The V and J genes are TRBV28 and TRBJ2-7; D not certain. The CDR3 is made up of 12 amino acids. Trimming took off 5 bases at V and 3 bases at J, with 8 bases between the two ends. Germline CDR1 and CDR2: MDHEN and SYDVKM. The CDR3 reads CASSPDNYEQYF. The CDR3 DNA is TGTGCCAGCAGTCCAGACAACTACGAGCAGTACTTC.